Below are 18 T cell receptor beta chains sequenced from a single sample in a study of CD4 T cells in relation to SARS-CoV-2 and coronaviruses. Unexposed donor CD4+ T cells date from about 2011-2018, before the COVID-19 pandemic. Isolation of CD4+ T cells took place after nine to ten days in culture. The data were produced by immunoSEQ multiplex PCR, yet TCRdb's version contains in-frame clones alone and is incomplete. Of about 23,000 clones listed, 65% to 80% are singletons. What these receptors recognize is not known. The sequencing input was CD4+ T cells from PBMCs, cultured in vitro. Receptors originate from a human donor in good health.

V is TRBV5-1 and J is TRBJ1-2; no reliable D call. The CDR3 extends over 19 amino acids. The V end was cut by 4 bases, the J end by 0 bases, with 25 bases between. Germline CDR1 reads SGHRS; CDR2 reads YFSETQ. Here the CDR3 DNA reads TGCGCCAGCAGCCCAACCGGGCGGGGAGGAGGTGGTTCTAACTATGGCTACACCTTC. Amino acids: CASSPTGRGGGGSNYGYTF.

The chain couples TRBV4-3 to TRBJ1-2, with D perhaps TRBD1 (5 bases). The CDR3 totals 15 residues. V lost 0 bases and J lost 9, with 17 bases in between. The germline V gene encodes CDR1 LGHNA and CDR2 YSLEER. DNA for the CDR3: TGCGCCAGCAGCCAAGATTTTTGGGGCGGACAAAGCTACACCTTC. It translates to CASSQDFWGGQSYTF.

The V and J genes are TRBV28 and TRBJ2-3; D not certain. Germline lookup yields CDR1 MDHEN and CDR2 SYDVKM. The CDR3 has 12 residues. Trimming took 7 bases from V and 2 from J, leaving 7 bases between them. The CDR3 loop reads CASTGNTDTQYF. For the CDR3, the DNA is TGTGCCAGCACTGGGAACACAGATACGCAGTATTTT.

The gene calls are TRBV6-2 or TRBV6-3 and TRBJ1-2, with 7 bases lining up with TRBD1. Germline values: CDR1 MNHEY, CDR2 SVGEGT. Trimming cost V 5 bases and J 3 bases; bases outside gene matches: 6. This CDR3 spans 14 amino acids. The CDR3: CASSRNRGDYGYTF. CDR3 nucleotide sequence: TGTGCCAGCAGTCGTAACAGGGGAGACTATGGCTACACCTTC.

Of note for this clone: The junction departs from the called germline gene at one end, perhaps through a read error. The chain links TRBV27 to TRBJ2-3; 7 bases align to TRBD1. Germline V CDR1 and CDR2: MNHEY, SMNVEV (reference sequence). There are 14 residues in the CDR3. The CDR3 region has the DNA TGTGCCTGCAGGGGGAAAACTAGCACAGATACGCAGTATTTT. Its protein product is CACRGKTSTDTQYF.

The chain carries TRBV7-9 and TRBJ1-2; 10 bases are shared with TRBD1. The CDR3 has 15 amino acids. With V trimmed by 5 bases and J by 5 bases, 8 bases remained unmatched. CDR1 is SEHNR and CDR2 is FQNEAQ in the germline V gene (reference sequence). CDR3 residues: CASSLTGGAFYGYTF. CDR3 sequence (DNA): TGTGCCAGCAGCCTGACAGGGGGCGCTTTTTATGGCTACACCTTC.

This sequence joins TRBV29-1 and TRBJ1-5; 7 bases map to TRBD1. The CDR3 runs 14 residues. V lost 6 bases to trimming and J lost 1 base; unmatched junction nucleotides: 6. Germline V lookup: CDR1 SQVTM, CDR2 ANQGSEA. The CDR3 DNA reads as TGCAGCGTCACTACAGGGGAAAGCAATCAGCCCCAGCATTTT. The encoded protein is CSVTTGESNQPQHF.

This sequence joins TRBV5-6 and TRBJ2-7, with TRBD2 matching 9 bases. In germline, CDR1 is SGHDT, CDR2 YYEEEE. Germline trimming cut 0 bases from V and 1 base from J; bases unmatched to any gene: 11. This CDR3 contains 18 residues. The CDR3 region has the DNA TGTGCCAGCAGCTTGGCGGCGAGCGGGGGGCCTAAGTCCTACGAGCAGTACTTC. Its translation: CASSLAASGGPKSYEQYF.

The V gene is TRBV24-1, the J gene TRBJ2-5, with D unresolved. CDR3 length equals 14 residues. Germline values: CDR1 KGHDR, CDR2 SFDVKD. Trimming stripped 4 bases from V and 2 bases from J, with 10 bases between. CDR3 protein: CATSDRRNQETQYF. CDR3 coding DNA: TGTGCCACCAGTGACAGGAGAAATCAAGAGACCCAGTACTTC.

This clone has more than one count but fewer than ten. V gene TRBV7-2 combines with J gene TRBJ2-3; D ambiguous. Germline-derived CDR1 and CDR2 are SGHTA and FQGNSA. There are 13 residues in the CDR3. Trimming shortened V by 1 base and J by 2 bases, and 4 bases separated the two germline ends. The CDR3, as DNA: TGTGCCAGCAGCTTAGGCCTCACAGATACGCAGTATTTT. This sequence encodes CASSLGLTDTQYF. The whole variable domain, remainder taken from reference TRBV7-2 and TRBJ2-3, is GAGVSQSPSNKVTEKGKDVELRCDPISGHTALYWYRQSLGQGLEFLIYFQGNSAPDKSGLPSDRFSAERTGGSVSTLTIQRTQQEDSAVYLCASSLGLTDTQYFGPGTRLTVL.

The rearrangement links TRBV30 to TRBJ2-5; 7 bases line up with TRBD2. The CDR3 consists of 15 residues. From germline, CDR1 is GTSNPN and CDR2 SVGIG (reference sequence). The J segment lost 5 bases and the V segment lost 2 bases, leaving 11 bases of the junction unmatched. The CDR3 loop is CAWSPGTTGGETQYF. As DNA, the CDR3 is TGTGCCTGGAGTCCAGGGACTACCGGGGGGGAGACCCAGTACTTC.

This clone was counted only a few times. V usage is TRBV25-1 and J usage is TRBJ1-6; D not resolved. The CDR3 has 15 residues. Trimming cost V 4 bases and J 5 bases, with 12 bases left between them. Germline loops: CDR1 MGHDK, CDR2 SYGVNS. The CDR3 spells CASSGRTGNNSPLHF. The CDR3 DNA is TGTGCCAGCAGTGGGAGGACGGGAAATAATTCACCCCTCCACTTT.

The rearrangement joins TRBV5-4 to TRBJ1-1; D is unclear. Germline V gene sequence: CDR1 SGHNT, CDR2 YYREEE (reference sequence). The CDR3 sequence is 16 residues long. Trimming cost V 5 bases and J 0 bases, with 17 bases left between them. In nucleotides, the CDR3 is TGTGCCAGCAGAAAAAGGACGGAGGCTATGAACACTGAAGCTTTCTTT. It specifies CASRKRTEAMNTEAFF.

The table lists this clone with a few counts. This chain connects TRBV11-3 to TRBJ2-2; the D is unclear. The CDR3 loop spans 14 amino acids. Germline loops: CDR1 SGHNT, CDR2 YENEEA. The V gene lost 5 bases and the J gene lost 3 bases, with 10 bases spanning the gap. CDR3 sequence reads: CASSLFGDTGELFF. The CDR3 DNA sequence: TGTGCCAGCAGCCTCTTTGGGGACACCGGGGAGCTGTTTTTT.

V and J are TRBV11-2 and TRBJ2-7; D is perhaps TRBD1 (6 bases). The length of the CDR3 is 17 residues. Germline CDR1 is SGHAT and CDR2 is FQNNGV. V dropped 1 base and J dropped 2 bases, with 18 bases sitting between them. Written as DNA, the CDR3 is TGTGCCAGCAGCTTAGGGGTTGTAGGACGGGACACCTACGAGCAGTACTTC. Translating gives CASSLGVVGRDTYEQYF.

The chain links TRBV6-6 to TRBJ1-1; no clear D. Germline CDR1 reads MNHNY; CDR2 reads SVGAGI (reference sequence). The CDR3 runs to 14 residues. The germline V and J ends were trimmed by 2 bases and 0 bases, with 7 bases remaining between them. CDR3 in DNA: TGTGCCAGCAGTTACGTACAGCTGAACACTGAAGCTTTCTTT. This gives the protein CASSYVQLNTEAFF.

The rearrangement joins TRBV23-1 to TRBJ1-5; unclear D gene. TRBV23-1 is an open reading frame whose function is uncertain. This CDR3 is 15 amino acids long. Trimming left V 4 bases short and J 1 base short, with 11 bases between. CDR3 sequence (DNA): TGCGCCAGCAGTCCCCCCCCTAGAAGCAATCAGCCCCAGCATTTT. This encodes CASSPPPRSNQPQHF.

The V gene is TRBV11-3, the J gene TRBJ2-2; 11 bases are a match to TRBD2. J gave up 4 bases and V 3 bases, and 1 base lay outside the gene matches. Germline values: CDR1 SGHNT, CDR2 YENEEA. This CDR3 spans 15 amino acids. CDR3 sequence (DNA): TGTGCCAGCAGCTTGGGACTAGCGGCCACCGGGGAGCTGTTTTTT. Protein: CASSLGLAATGELFF.